Following are 28 T cell receptor beta chains from one sample sequenced in a study of Ad26.COV2.S vaccination and SARS-CoV-2 variants (dated by TCRdb to the early 2020s). What the time point label conveys for this sample: individuals recovered from natural SARS-CoV-2 infection. Library preparation used the immunoSEQ multiplex PCR assay. The table was pulled from immuneACCESS by TCRdb, which kept in-frame rearrangements only. Such tables lose some clones; where checked, under half of the loss comes from unresolved V genes, and the rest has no known cause. The table for this sample lists some 180,000 clones; roughly 87% of them were counted only once. The top ten clones comprise around 6.3% of the sample. The material sequenced was peripheral blood, taken after recovery from COVID-19. The receptors here all came from a human donor who had recovered from COVID-19.

The V and J genes are TRBV28 and TRBJ2-6; D may be TRBD2 (7 bases). V was clipped by 7 bases and J by 0 bases, with 19 bases between them. Germline-derived CDR1 and CDR2 are MDHEN and SYDVKM. The CDR3 is 18 amino acids. CDR3 region: CASTTQRGAPSGANVLTF. The CDR3 coding sequence is TGTGCCAGCACCACCCAACGGGGGGCTCCCTCTGGGGCCAACGTCCTGACTTTC.

The chain's CDR3 is CASSPTGTGEAFF. The CDR3, as DNA: TGTGCCAGCTCACCTACAGGGACAGGAGAAGCTTTCTTT. V usage is TRBV18 and J usage is TRBJ1-1, with 8 bases aligning to TRBD1. The germline V gene has CDR1 KGHSH and CDR2 LQKENI. The junction had 5 bases not matched to a gene; V was cut back by 3 bases and J by 8 bases. CDR3 length: 13 residues.

J is TRBJ1-1 and V is TRBV3-1 (or the pseudogene TRBV3-2); D remains unclear. CDR1 is LGHDT, CDR2 YNNKEL, per germline (reference sequence). V lost 1 base and J 0 bases, leaving 6 bases between the germline ends. This CDR3 has 14 residues. CDR3 protein: CASSQGWVNTEAFF. CDR3 nucleotide sequence: TGTGCCAGCAGCCAAGGGTGGGTGAACACTGAAGCTTTCTTT.

The table lists this clone with a count of one. The CDR3 protein is CASSIAPGLAGETQYF. The CDR3 DNA is TGTGCCAGTAGTATAGCTCCGGGACTAGCGGGAGAGACCCAGTACTTC. The V gene is TRBV19, the J gene TRBJ2-5, with 12 bases lining up with TRBD2. This CDR3 comprises 16 residues. Germline loops: CDR1 LNHDA, CDR2 SQIVND (reference sequence). The J segment lost 4 bases and the V segment lost 1 base, leaving 4 bases of the junction unmatched. Full variable domain (outside the CDR3, taken from reference TRBV19 and TRBJ2-5): DGGITQSPKYLFRKEGQNVTLSCEQNLNHDAMYWYRQDPGQGLRLIYYSQIVNDFQKGDIAEGYSVSREKKESFPLTVTSAQKNPTAFYLCASSIAPGLAGETQYFGPGTRLLVL.

Turning to this clone: The junction departs from germline at one end; a sequencing error may be responsible. The chain links TRBV5-8 to TRBJ2-1; D not certain. CDR1 and CDR2 (germline): SGHTS, YDEGEE. The CDR3 spans 13 residues. This CDR3 reads CAGSPDIYNEQFF. DNA for the CDR3: TGTGCCGGCAGCCCCGACATCTACAATGAGCAGTTCTTC.

The chain links TRBV3-1 (or the pseudogene TRBV3-2) to TRBJ2-1; 9 bases agree with TRBD2. CDR3 length equals 16 residues. With 1 base clipped from V and 3 bases from J, the junction kept 4 bases outside the gene matches. Germline assignment: CDR1 LGHDT and CDR2 YNNKEL (reference sequence). The CDR3 here is CASSQGGRAIYNEQFF. CDR3 nucleotides: TGTGCCAGCAGCCAAGGCGGGAGGGCCATCTACAATGAGCAGTTCTTC.

The genes are TRBV14 and TRBJ2-7, with D perhaps given as TRBD1 or TRBD2 (5 bases each). V was pared by 5 bases and J by 2 bases, with 10 bases between. The length of the CDR3 is 13 residues. Germline-derived CDR1 and CDR2 are SGHDN and FVKESK. CDR3 sequence (DNA): TGTGCCAGCAGCTCGGGACCCCCCTACGAGCAGTACTTC. Its translation: CASSSGPPYEQYF.

This clone was seen a handful of times. The same CDR3 can be traced to other DNA sequences in this sample. The chain employs TRBV28 and TRBJ1-4; 9 bases match TRBD1. CDR1 and CDR2 from the germline V gene are MDHEN and SYDVKM. V trimming: 5 bases; J trimming: 5 bases; junction bases outside the gene matches: 6. This CDR3 region has 15 residues. CDR3 in amino acids: CASSLPGQGNEKLFF. CDR3 nucleotide sequence: TGTGCCAGCAGTCTACCGGGACAGGGAAATGAAAAACTGTTTTTT.

J is TRBJ2-3 and V is TRBV7-8; D uncertain. The CDR3 contains 11 residues. V was cut by 6 bases and J by 6 bases, with 7 bases left in between. Germline V lookup: CDR1 SGHVS, CDR2 FQNEAQ. The CDR3 bases are TGTGCCAGCAGGGGTTTGGATACGCAGTATTTT. Residues: CASRGLDTQYF. Complete variable domain (other parts from reference TRBV7-8 and TRBJ2-3): GAGVSQSPRYKVAKRGQDVALRCDPISGHVSLFWYQQALGQGPEFLTYFQNEAQLDKSGLPSDRFFAERPEGSVSTLKIQRTQQEDSAVYLCASRGLDTQYFGPGTRLTVL.

The V call is TRBV5-1, the J call TRBJ2-7; TRBD1 matches at 9 bases. There are 13 residues in the CDR3. Trimming cost V 8 bases and J 9 bases; bases outside gene matches: 12. CDR1 is SGHRS, CDR2 YFSETQ, per germline. The chain's CDR3 is CASTGGSSGTQYF. The CDR3 region has the DNA TGCGCCAGTACAGGGGGCTCAAGCGGAACGCAGTACTTC.

This chain links TRBV29-1 with TRBJ1-1; D gene unclear. Germline CDR1 and CDR2: SQVTM and ANQGSEA. The CDR3 runs to 14 residues. With 3 bases removed from V and 5 bases from J, the gap between germline ends came to 16 bases. The CDR3 DNA is TGCAGCGTTGACGGGCCCAAATCAGGTACTGAAGCTTTCTTT. This gives the protein CSVDGPKSGTEAFF.

The V and J genes are TRBV2 and TRBJ2-7; 7 nucleotides agree with TRBD1. CDR1 SNHLY and CDR2 FYNNEI come from the germline V gene. V dropped 6 bases and J dropped 6; count of bases not matched to a gene: 8. The CDR3 is made up of 13 amino acids. The chain's CDR3 is CASSLTGLVEQYF. CDR3 coding DNA: TGTGCCAGCAGCCTGACAGGGCTAGTCGAGCAGTACTTC.

This clone was detected a few times. The chain joins TRBV2 to TRBJ1-1, with D maybe TRBD1 (6 bases). There are 14 residues in the CDR3. Germline-derived CDR1 and CDR2 are SNHLY and FYNNEI. V was clipped by 4 bases and J by 0 bases, with 9 bases between them. CDR3 in amino acids: CASSGDTLNTEAFF. CDR3 nucleotides: TGTGCCAGCAGTGGGGACACTTTGAACACTGAAGCTTTCTTT.

This clone appeared a single time. The V gene is TRBV10-3, the J gene TRBJ2-3, with a possible D match to TRBD2 (7 bases). The CDR3 has 14 residues. CDR1 and CDR2 (germline): ENHRY, SYGVKD. Trimming cost V 4 bases and J 6 bases, with 14 bases left between them. The CDR3 here is CAISGGPAGDTQYF. CDR3 coding DNA: TGTGCCATCAGTGGGGGGCCAGCGGGGGATACGCAGTATTTT.

V is TRBV21-1 and J is TRBJ2-7; TRBD1 is the table's D call and was not checked against the DNA. TRBV21-1 is labeled a pseudogene. The CDR3 contains 11 residues. CDR3 residues: CASRERDRISF. In DNA, the CDR3 is TGTGCCAGCAGAGAAAGGGACAGGATCTCCTTC.

The rearrangement uses TRBV2 and TRBJ2-7; a weak D match, TRBD2 (5 bases). V gave up 2 bases and J gave up 3 bases, with 5 bases separating them. Germline V gene sequence: CDR1 SNHLY, CDR2 FYNNEI. The CDR3 sequence is 12 residues long. The CDR3 DNA reads as TGTGCCAGCAGTGAACGGGGCTACGAGCAGTACTTC. Translating gives CASSERGYEQYF.

The chain combines TRBV7-9 with TRBJ2-1; 11 nucleotides line up with TRBD2. The CDR3 sequence is 14 residues long. CDR1 SEHNR and CDR2 FQNEAQ come from the germline V gene (reference sequence). With 2 bases clipped from V and 8 bases from J, the junction kept 2 bases outside the gene matches. CDR3 residues: CASSLTSGSHEQFF. CDR3 DNA: TGTGCCAGCAGCTTAACTAGCGGGAGCCATGAGCAGTTCTTC. Complete variable domain (other parts from reference TRBV7-9 and TRBJ2-1): DTGVSQNPRHKITKRGQNVTFRCDPISEHNRLYWYRQTLGQGPEFLTYFQNEAQLEKSRLLSDRFSAERPKGSFSTLEIQRTEQGDSAMYLCASSLTSGSHEQFFGPGTRLTVL.

A remark on this clone: The junction shows a germline mismatch at one end, possibly a read error. This rearrangement joins TRBV23-1 to TRBJ1-1; D is unclear. TRBV23-1 is flagged as an ORF with uncertain function. This CDR3 region has 15 residues. CDR3 sequence (DNA): TGCGCCAGCACTCAATCGCCTGAAGAGGGCACTGAAGCTTTCTTT. Its protein is CASTQSPEEGTEAFF.

V usage is TRBV27 and J usage is TRBJ2-6; D is unresolved. The V gene lost 5 bases and the J gene lost 2 bases, with 4 bases spanning the gap. The CDR3 runs to 13 residues. Germline-derived CDR1 and CDR2 are MNHEY and SMNVEV (reference sequence). The CDR3 region has the DNA TGTGCCAGCAGTCCTACTGGGGCCAACGTCCTGACTTTC. Its translation: CASSPTGANVLTF.

CDR3 residues: CASSYRGGETQYF. The CDR3 nucleotides read TGTGCCAGCAGTTACAGGGGAGGAGAGACCCAGTACTTC. The chain links TRBV6-5 to TRBJ2-5, with D possibly being TRBD2 (6 bases). This CDR3 is 13 amino acids long. Germline CDR1 reads MNHEY; CDR2 reads SVGAGI. Trimming removed 2 bases at V and 4 bases at J, with 8 bases between.

This clone was recorded only once. V gene TRBV11-2 combines with J gene TRBJ2-1; D not resolved. Trimming removed 2 bases from V and 0 bases from J, with 11 bases in between. The CDR3 runs to 16 residues. Germline loops: CDR1 SGHAT, CDR2 FQNNGV. CDR3 sequence: CASSLNGGNSYNEQFF. DNA for the CDR3: TGTGCCAGCAGCTTAAACGGTGGGAACTCCTACAATGAGCAGTTCTTC.

This sequence joins TRBV6-6 and TRBJ2-1, with D unclear. Looked up from germline, CDR1 is MNHNY and CDR2 is SVGAGI (reference sequence). This CDR3 region has 14 residues. V lost 4 bases, J lost 10 bases, and 17 bases lay in between. As DNA, the CDR3 is TGTGCCAGCAGTTCCCAAGGTGAGGAAGGGGAGCAGTTCTTC. It codes for CASSSQGEEGEQFF.

V is TRBV5-6 and J is TRBJ1-2; a possible D gene is TRBD1 (5 bases). The CDR3 contains 14 residues. Germline-derived CDR1 and CDR2 are SGHDT and YYEEEE. Between the trimmed V and J ends, which lost 4 bases and 3 bases, there was a span of 13 bases. The CDR3 spells CASSDGTAHYGYTF. For the CDR3, the DNA is TGTGCCAGCAGCGACGGGACTGCACACTATGGCTACACCTTC.

This sequence joins TRBV6-5 and TRBJ2-1; 7 bases are a match to TRBD2. CDR3 length: 13 residues. Germline CDR1 is MNHEY and CDR2 is SVGAGI. The V segment lost 6 bases and the J segment 9 bases; nucleotides outside the gene matches: 8. CDR3 protein: CASSRGRVSEQFF. As DNA, the CDR3 is TGTGCCAGCAGCCGGGGGAGGGTAAGTGAGCAGTTCTTC.

The V gene is TRBV28, the J gene TRBJ2-2; 9 bases align to TRBD1. V trimming: 6 bases; J trimming: 3 bases; junction bases outside the gene matches: 11. CDR1 is MDHEN, CDR2 SYDVKM, per germline. There are 17 residues in the CDR3. CDR3 loop: CASRDLAGTGYTGELFF. The DNA for the CDR3 is TGTGCCAGCAGAGACCTTGCCGGGACAGGGTACACCGGGGAGCTGTTTTTT.

The rearrangement joins TRBV10-3 to TRBJ2-2; D not resolved. The CDR3 consists of 13 residues. The germline CDR1 and CDR2 sequences are ENHRY and SYGVKD. V shed 2 bases and J shed 6 bases, with 7 bases lying between them. The CDR3: CAISESGPGELFF. CDR3 in DNA: TGTGCCATCAGTGAGAGTGGCCCCGGGGAGCTGTTTTTT.

This clone has a single count. The CDR3 DNA follows: TGTGCCACCAGCAGAGATGGGGGTTTGGAAAAACTGTTTTTT. Residues: CATSRDGGLEKLFF. The chain links TRBV15 to TRBJ1-4; a possible D gene is TRBD1 (5 bases). V lost 0 bases to trimming and J lost 8 bases, with 10 bases between them. This CDR3 is 14 amino acids long. The germline CDR1 and CDR2 sequences are LNHNV and YYDKDF (reference sequence). Full variable domain (outside the CDR3, taken from reference TRBV15 and TRBJ1-4): DAMVIQNPRYQVTQFGKPVTLSCSQTLNHNVMYWYQQKSSQAPKLLFHYYDKDFNNEADTPDNFQSRRPNTSFCFLDIRSPGLGDTAMYLCATSRDGGLEKLFFGSGTQLSVL.

The sample holds one count of this clone. The genes are TRBV27 and TRBJ2-2, with TRBD2 matching over 11 bases. Trimming cost V 5 bases and J 7 bases; bases outside gene matches: 12. Germline CDR1 and CDR2: MNHEY and SMNVEV (reference sequence). The CDR3 runs to 17 residues. The CDR3 sequence is CASSPLIAGGIHGELFF. CDR3 DNA sequence: TGTGCCAGCAGTCCCCTGATAGCGGGGGGGATTCACGGGGAGCTGTTTTTT.